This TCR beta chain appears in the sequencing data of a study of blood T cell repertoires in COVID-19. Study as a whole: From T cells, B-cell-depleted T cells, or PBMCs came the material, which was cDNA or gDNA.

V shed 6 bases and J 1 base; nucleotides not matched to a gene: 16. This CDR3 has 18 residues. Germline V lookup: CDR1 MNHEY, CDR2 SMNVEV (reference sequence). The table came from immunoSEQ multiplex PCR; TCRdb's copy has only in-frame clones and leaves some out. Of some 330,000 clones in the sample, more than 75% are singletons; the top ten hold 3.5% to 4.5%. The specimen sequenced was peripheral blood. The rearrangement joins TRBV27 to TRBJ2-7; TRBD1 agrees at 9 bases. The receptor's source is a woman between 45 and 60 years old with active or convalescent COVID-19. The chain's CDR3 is CASSRNGSPGQGSYEQYF. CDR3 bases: TGTGCCAGCAGCCGTAACGGGTCGCCGGGACAGGGATCCTACGAGCAGTACTTC.